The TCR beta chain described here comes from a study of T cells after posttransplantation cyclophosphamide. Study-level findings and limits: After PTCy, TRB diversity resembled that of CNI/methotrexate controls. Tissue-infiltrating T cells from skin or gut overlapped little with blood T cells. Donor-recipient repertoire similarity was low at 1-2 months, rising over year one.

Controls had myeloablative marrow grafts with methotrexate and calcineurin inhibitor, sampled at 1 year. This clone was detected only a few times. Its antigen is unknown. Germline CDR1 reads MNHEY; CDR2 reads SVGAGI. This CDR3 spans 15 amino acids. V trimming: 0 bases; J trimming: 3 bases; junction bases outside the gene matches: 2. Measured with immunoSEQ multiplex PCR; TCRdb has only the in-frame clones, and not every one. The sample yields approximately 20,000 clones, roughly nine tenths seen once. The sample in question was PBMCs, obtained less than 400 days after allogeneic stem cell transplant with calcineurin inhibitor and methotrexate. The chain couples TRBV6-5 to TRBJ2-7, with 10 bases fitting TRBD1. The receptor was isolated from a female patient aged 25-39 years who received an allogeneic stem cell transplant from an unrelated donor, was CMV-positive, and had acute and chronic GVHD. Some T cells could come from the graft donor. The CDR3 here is CASSYSGTGDYEQYF. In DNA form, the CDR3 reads TGTGCCAGCAGTTACTCCGGGACAGGGGACTACGAGCAGTACTTC.